The source of this T cell receptor (beta chain) is a study of blood T cell repertoires in COVID-19. Study in general: Italy, Spain and the United States were the sources of the convalescent and acute COVID-19 samples.

This clone was observed a few times. Authors' processing steps: Researchers report that nucleated cell counts were estimated from reference gene primer amplification. The protocol was immunoSEQ multiplex PCR, while the TCRdb copy is restricted to in-frame clones and leaves out a portion. V and J calls and clone size are given by that table; D and trimming were obtained from the DNA. The sample includes roughly 250,000 clones, approximately 85% of them seen just once. The germline V gene encodes CDR1 SGHTA and CDR2 FQGNSA. The V gene lost 7 bases and the J gene lost 2 bases, with 8 bases spanning the gap. CDR3 length: 13 amino acids.

This sequence joins TRBV7-2 and TRBJ2-2; D call uncertain. This sequence was found in a woman aged 55-69 years with active or convalescent COVID-19. Sequencing was performed on peripheral blood. The CDR3 reads CASTFPNTGELFF. The DNA for the CDR3 is TGTGCCAGCACCTTTCCTAACACCGGGGAGCTGTTTTTT. Looking up the rest from reference TRBV7-2 and TRBJ2-2 gives the full variable domain: GAGVSQSPSNKVTEKGKDVELRCDPISGHTALYWYRQSLGQGLEFLIYFQGNSAPDKSGLPSDRFSAERTGGSVSTLTIQRTQQEDSAVYLCASTFPNTGELFFGEGSRLTVL.